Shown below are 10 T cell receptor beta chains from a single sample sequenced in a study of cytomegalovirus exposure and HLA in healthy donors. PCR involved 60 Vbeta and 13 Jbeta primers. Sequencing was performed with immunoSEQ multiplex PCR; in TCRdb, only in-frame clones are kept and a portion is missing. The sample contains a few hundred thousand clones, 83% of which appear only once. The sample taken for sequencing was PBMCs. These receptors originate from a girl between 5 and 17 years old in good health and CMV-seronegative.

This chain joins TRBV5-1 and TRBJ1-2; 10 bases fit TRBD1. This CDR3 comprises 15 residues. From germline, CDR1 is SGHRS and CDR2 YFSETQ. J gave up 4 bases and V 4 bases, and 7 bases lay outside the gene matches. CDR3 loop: CASSPGQGDTYGYTF. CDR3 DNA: TGCGCCAGCAGCCCAGGACAGGGGGATACCTATGGCTACACCTTC.

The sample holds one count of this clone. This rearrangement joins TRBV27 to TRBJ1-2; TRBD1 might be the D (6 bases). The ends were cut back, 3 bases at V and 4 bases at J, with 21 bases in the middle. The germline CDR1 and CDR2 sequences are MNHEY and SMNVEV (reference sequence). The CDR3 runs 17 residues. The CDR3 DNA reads TGTGCCAGCAGTTTTACCCGACAGGTCCGCGGTAGCTATGGCTACACCTTC. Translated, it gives CASSFTRQVRGSYGYTF.

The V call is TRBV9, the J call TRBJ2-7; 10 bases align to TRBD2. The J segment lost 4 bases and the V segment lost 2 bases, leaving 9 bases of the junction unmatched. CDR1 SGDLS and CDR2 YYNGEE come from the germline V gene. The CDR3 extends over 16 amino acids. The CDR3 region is CASSVKELAGNYEQYF. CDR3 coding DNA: TGTGCCAGCAGCGTTAAAGAACTAGCGGGAAATTACGAGCAGTACTTC.

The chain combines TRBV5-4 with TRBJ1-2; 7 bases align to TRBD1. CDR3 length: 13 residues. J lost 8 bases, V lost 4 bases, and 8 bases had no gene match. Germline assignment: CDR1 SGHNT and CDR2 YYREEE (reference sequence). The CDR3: CASSARGLEGYTF. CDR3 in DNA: TGTGCCAGCAGCGCCAGGGGGTTGGAAGGCTACACCTTC.

CDR3 sequence (DNA): TGTGCCAGCAGCCCAGGGGCAGGCCTAGATGGCTACACCTTC. Translation: CASSPGAGLDGYTF. The gene calls are TRBV11-2 and TRBJ1-2; perhaps TRBD1 as D (6 bases). The CDR3 covers 14 residues. The V gene's germline CDR1 is SGHAT and CDR2 FQNNGV. V gave up 5 bases and J gave up 6 bases, with 16 bases separating them.

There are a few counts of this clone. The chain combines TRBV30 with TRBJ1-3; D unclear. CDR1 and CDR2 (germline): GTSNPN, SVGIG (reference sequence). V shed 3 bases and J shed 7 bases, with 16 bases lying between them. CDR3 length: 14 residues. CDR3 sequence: CAWRERGSSNTIYF. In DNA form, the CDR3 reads TGTGCCTGGAGGGAACGAGGATCGAGCAACACCATATATTTT.

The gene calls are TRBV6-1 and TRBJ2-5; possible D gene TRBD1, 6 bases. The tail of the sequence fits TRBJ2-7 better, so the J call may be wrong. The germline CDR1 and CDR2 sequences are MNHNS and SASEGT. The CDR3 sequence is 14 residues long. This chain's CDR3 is CASTQGIQVYEQYF. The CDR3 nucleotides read TGTGCCAGCACCCAGGGGATACAAGTCTACGAGCAGTACTTC.

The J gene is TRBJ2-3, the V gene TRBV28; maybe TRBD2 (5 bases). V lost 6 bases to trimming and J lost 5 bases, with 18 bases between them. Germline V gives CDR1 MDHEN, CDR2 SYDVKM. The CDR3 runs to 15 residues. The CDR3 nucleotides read TGTGCCAGCAGCCCTAGGATCGGGGTTCGAGATACGCAGTATTTT. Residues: CASSPRIGVRDTQYF.

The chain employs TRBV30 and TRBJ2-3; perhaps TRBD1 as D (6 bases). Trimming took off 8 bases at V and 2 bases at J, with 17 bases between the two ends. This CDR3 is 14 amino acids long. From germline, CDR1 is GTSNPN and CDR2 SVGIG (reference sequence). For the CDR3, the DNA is TGTGCCGGAGATATACAGGGTTTCACAGATACGCAGTATTTT. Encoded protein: CAGDIQGFTDTQYF. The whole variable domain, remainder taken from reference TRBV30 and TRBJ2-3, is SQTIHQWPATLVQPVGSPLSLECTVEGTSNPNLYWYRQAAGRGLQLLFYSVGIGQISSEVPQNLSASRPQDRQFILSSKKLLLSDSGFYLCAGDIQGFTDTQYFGPGTRLTVL.

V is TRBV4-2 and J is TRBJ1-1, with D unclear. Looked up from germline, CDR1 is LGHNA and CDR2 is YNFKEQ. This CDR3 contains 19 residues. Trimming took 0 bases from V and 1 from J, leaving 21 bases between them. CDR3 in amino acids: CASSQDLPRTFISNTEAFF. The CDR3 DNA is TGTGCCAGCAGCCAAGATTTGCCCCGAACATTTATTTCGAACACTGAAGCTTTCTTT.